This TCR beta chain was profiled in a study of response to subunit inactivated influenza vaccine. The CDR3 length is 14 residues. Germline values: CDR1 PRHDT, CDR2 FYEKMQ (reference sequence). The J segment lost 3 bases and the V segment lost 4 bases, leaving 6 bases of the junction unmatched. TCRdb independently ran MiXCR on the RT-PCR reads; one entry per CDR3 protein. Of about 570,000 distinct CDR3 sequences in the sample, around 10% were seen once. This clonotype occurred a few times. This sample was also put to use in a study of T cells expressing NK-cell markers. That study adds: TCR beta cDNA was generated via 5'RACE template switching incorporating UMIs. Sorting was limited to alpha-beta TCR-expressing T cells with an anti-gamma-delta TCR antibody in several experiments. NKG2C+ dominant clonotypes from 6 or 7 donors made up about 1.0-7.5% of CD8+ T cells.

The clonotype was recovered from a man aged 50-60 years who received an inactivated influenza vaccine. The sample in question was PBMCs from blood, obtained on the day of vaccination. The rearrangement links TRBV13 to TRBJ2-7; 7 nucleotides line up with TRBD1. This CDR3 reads CASSSWDSHYEQYF. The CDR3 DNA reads TGTGCCAGCAGCTCCTGGGACAGCCACTACGAGCAGTACTTC.